This entry features one T cell receptor (beta chain) sequence. These data belong to a study of T-cell reconstitution after alpha-beta-depleted transplantation in children. TCRbeta library construction was performed incorporating unique molecular identifiers. TCRdb ran MiXCR on the PCR reads and lists one entry per CDR3 protein. The data hold some 500,000 distinct CDR3 sequences, with approximately 32% observed a single time. Sequencing was performed on PBMCs from the stem cell graft donor, taken from the stem cell graft. The TCR comes from a human donor who donated a stem cell graft to a child with aplastic anemia.

CDR3 nucleotide sequence: TGTGCCAGCAGCCCCTATAACCTGGGAACTGAAGCTTTCTTT. Amino acids: CASSPYNLGTEAFF. V is TRBV7-2 and J is TRBJ1-1; no definite D call. The germline gives CDR1 SGHTA, CDR2 FQGNSA. V lost 5 bases and J 5 bases, leaving 15 bases between the germline ends. The CDR3 totals 14 residues.